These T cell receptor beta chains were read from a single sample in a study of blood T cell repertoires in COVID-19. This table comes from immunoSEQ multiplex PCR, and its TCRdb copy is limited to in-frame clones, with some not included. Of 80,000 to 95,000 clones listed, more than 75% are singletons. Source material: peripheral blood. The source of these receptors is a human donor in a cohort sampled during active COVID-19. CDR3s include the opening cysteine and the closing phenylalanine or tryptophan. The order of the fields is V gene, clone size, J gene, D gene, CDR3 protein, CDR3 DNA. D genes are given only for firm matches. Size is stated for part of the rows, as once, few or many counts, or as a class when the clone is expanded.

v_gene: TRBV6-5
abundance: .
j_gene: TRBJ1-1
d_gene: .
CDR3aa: CASRPTGNTEAFF
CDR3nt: TGTGCCAGCAGGCCTACAGGGAACACTGAAGCTTTCTTT

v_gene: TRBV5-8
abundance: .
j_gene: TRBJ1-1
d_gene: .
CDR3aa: CASSFSGSAFF
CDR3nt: TGTGCCAGCAGCTTTAGCGGGTCAGCTTTCTTT

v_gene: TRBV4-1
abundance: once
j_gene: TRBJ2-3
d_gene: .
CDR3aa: CASSQAWDNTDTQYF
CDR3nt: TGCGCCAGCAGCCAAGCCTGGGACAACACAGATACGCAGTATTTT

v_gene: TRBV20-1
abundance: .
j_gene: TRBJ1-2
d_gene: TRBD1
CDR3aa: CSAGTGGGYTF
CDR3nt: TGCAGTGCCGGGACAGGGGGTGGCTACACCTTC

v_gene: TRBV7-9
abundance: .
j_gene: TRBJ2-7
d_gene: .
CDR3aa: CASSLEAGLNF
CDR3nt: TGTGCCAGCAGCTTAGAGGCAGGCCTGAACTTC

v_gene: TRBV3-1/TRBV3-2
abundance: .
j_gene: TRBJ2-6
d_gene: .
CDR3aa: CASSPMWGRGSGANVLTF
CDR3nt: TGTGCCAGCAGCCCGATGTGGGGAAGGGGCTCTGGGGCCAACGTCCTGACTTTC

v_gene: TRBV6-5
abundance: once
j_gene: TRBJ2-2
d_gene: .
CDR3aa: CASSTGGNTGELFF
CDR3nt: TGTGCCAGCAGTACGGGTGGGAACACCGGGGAGCTGTTTTTT

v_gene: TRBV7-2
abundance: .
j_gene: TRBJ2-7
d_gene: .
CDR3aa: CASSSTGYEQYF
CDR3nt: TGTGCCAGCAGCTCCACAGGATACGAGCAGTACTTC

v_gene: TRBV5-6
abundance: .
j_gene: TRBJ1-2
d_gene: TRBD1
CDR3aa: CASSSTGTGVNYGYTF
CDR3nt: TGTGCCAGCAGCTCGACCGGGACAGGGGTTAACTATGGCTACACCTTC

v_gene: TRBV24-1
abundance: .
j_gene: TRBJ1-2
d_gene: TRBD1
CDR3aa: CATSDAGTGGGGYTF
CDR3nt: TGTGCCACCAGTGATGCAGGGACAGGGGGTGGGGGCTACACCTTC

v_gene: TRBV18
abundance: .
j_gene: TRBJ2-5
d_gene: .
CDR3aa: CASSHFRDNQETQYF
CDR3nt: TGTGCCAGCTCACACTTCCGGGACAACCAAGAGACCCAGTACTTC

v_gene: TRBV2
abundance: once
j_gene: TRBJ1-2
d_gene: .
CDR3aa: CASPETPQINYGYTF
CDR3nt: TGTGCCAGTCCCGAAACCCCCCAGATTAACTATGGCTACACCTTC

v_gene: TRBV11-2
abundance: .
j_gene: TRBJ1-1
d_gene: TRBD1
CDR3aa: CASSLDYRGLREAFF
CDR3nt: TGTGCCAGCAGCTTAGACTACAGGGGGCTTAGGGAAGCTTTCTTT

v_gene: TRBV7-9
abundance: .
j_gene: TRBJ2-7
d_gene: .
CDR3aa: CASSKDSVGEQYF
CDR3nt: TGTGCCAGCAGTAAGGACTCCGTCGGGGAGCAGTACTTC

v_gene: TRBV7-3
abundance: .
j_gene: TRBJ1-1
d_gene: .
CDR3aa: CASSLSGRNTEAFF
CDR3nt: TGTGCCAGCAGCTTAAGTGGCAGGAACACTGAAGCTTTCTTT

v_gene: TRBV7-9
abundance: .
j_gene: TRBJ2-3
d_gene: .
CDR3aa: CASSYQQGAGPDTQYF
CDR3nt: TGTGCCAGCAGCTACCAACAGGGTGCGGGCCCAGATACGCAGTATTTT

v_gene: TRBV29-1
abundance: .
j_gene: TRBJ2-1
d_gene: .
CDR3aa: CSVEFSGYDEQFF
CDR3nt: TGCAGCGTTGAATTTTCAGGGTATGATGAGCAGTTCTTC